This T cell receptor (beta chain) was recorded in a study of blood T cell repertoires in COVID-19. Study in general: Samples representing acute and convalescent COVID-19 were sourced from the United States, Italy and Spain. The cDNA or gDNA used as material had been derived from T cells, B-cell-depleted T cells, or PBMCs.

Germline V gene lookup returns CDR1 SGHDT and CDR2 YYEEEE. The ends lost 1 base at V and 5 bases at J; junction bases unmatched: 5. The CDR3 sequence is 15 residues long. Original handling: Counts of nucleated cells, estimated from reference gene primer amplification, were obtained. The assay was immunoSEQ multiplex PCR, and TCRdb's table has in-frame clones only and misses some. That table furnishes V, J and clone size, whereas the DNA furnished D and trimming. The sample yields around 86,000 clones, roughly 82% seen once. The specimen was peripheral blood. The chain carries TRBV5-6 and TRBJ2-1; 8 bases match TRBD1. This receptor was obtained from a human donor in a cohort sampled during active COVID-19. CDR3: CASSLTGQANNEQFF. The CDR3 DNA reads as TGTGCCAGCAGCTTGACGGGACAGGCAAACAATGAGCAGTTCTTC. The full variable domain, its missing parts supplied by reference TRBV5-6 and TRBJ2-1, is DAGVTQSPTHLIKTRGQQVTLRCSPKSGHDTVSWYQQALGQGPQFIFQYYEEEERQRGNFPDRFSGHQFPNYSSELNVNALLLGDSALYLCASSLTGQANNEQFFGPGTRLTVL.